The TCR beta chain described here comes from a study of T cells after yellow fever vaccination. For the study at large: Preparation of the low-cell-number fractions used SMART-Seq v4 Ultra Low Input. Broader study findings: Clones that expanded after primary vaccination mostly reappeared after the booster (96% CD4, 88% CD8). A faster peak, day 5 versus 15, was reached by the weaker secondary response.

Using its own MiXCR run on the 5' RACE reads, TCRdb lists one record per CDR3 protein. This sample has about 500,000 distinct CDR3 sequences, with 17% found just once. A remark on this clonotype: Its target is not known.

CDR1 is SGHRS, CDR2 YFSETQ, per germline. V lost 3 bases and J lost 1, with 13 bases in between. The CDR3 extends over 16 amino acids. V usage is TRBV5-1 and J usage is TRBJ2-2; perhaps D is TRBD1 or TRBD2 (5 bases each). The clonotype comes from a man aged 18 to 29 who received the YFV17D yellow fever vaccine. The specimen comprised PBMCs, sampled about 5 days after the first yellow fever vaccination. CDR3 protein: CASSWAGTRNTGELFF. As DNA, the CDR3 is TGCGCCAGCAGCTGGGCCGGGACGAGGAACACCGGGGAGCTGTTTTTT.